This TCR beta chain was captured by sequencing in a study of blood T cells in healthy people across ages. Study conclusions and caveats: Because donor CMV status was unknown, expanded clonotype changes were possibly confounded.

Germline-derived CDR1 and CDR2 are SGHNT and YYREEE (reference sequence). The length of the CDR3 is 15 residues. The V and J ends lost 5 bases and 4 bases respectively, with 15 bases between them. Drawing of peripheral blood yielded 8.5 to 10 milliliters from each donor. A few counts support this clonotype. As yet, its antigen is unknown. Primed by a sample-barcoded 5' primer and a J-beta primer mix, a second PCR proceeded for roughly 7 to 12 cycles. Tagging of each cDNA molecule was performed by a template-switch adaptor with 12 random nucleotides. Each CDR3 protein gets one entry after TCRdb re-called the 5' RACE reads with MiXCR. The repertoire includes roughly 700,000 distinct CDR3 sequences, about 25% of them detected once, and 9.4% sits in the top ten. The same sample was also studied in work on T cells of mothers and their children. As that study records: At a rate of approximately 1.5 ug per 15 ul, cDNA synthesis received all of the extracted RNA.

This sequence was found in a boy aged 5-17 years in good health. The J gene is TRBJ2-2, the V gene TRBV5-4; D may correspond to TRBD1 or TRBD2 (5 bases each). The specimen was blood. The DNA of the CDR3 is TGTGCCAGCAGTCGGGACCCCTTTCCCACCGGGGAGCTGTTTTTT. Its translation: CASSRDPFPTGELFF. Supplemented by reference TRBV5-4 and TRBJ2-2, the full variable domain reads ETGVTQSPTHLIKTRGQQVTLRCSSQSGHNTVSWYQQALGQGPQFIFQYYREEENGRGNFPPRFSGLQFPNYSSELNVNALELDDSALYLCASSRDPFPTGELFFGEGSRLTVL.